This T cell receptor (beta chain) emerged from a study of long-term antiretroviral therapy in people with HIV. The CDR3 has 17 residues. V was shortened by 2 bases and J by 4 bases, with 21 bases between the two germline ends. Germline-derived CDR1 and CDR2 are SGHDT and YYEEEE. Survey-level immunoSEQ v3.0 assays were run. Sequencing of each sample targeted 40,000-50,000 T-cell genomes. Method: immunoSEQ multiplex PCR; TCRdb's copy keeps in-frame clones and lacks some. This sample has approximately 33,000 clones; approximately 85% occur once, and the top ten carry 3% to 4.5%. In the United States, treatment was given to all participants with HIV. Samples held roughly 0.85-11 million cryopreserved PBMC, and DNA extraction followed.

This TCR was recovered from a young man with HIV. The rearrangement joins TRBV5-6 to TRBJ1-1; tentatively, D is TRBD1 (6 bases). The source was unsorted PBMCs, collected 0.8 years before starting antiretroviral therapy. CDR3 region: CASSFRTATLLGTEAFF. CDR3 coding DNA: TGTGCCAGCAGCTTCCGGACAGCAACCCTGTTGGGCACTGAAGCTTTCTTT.